Presented here are 16 T cell receptor beta chains from one specimen sequenced in a study of blood T cell repertoires in COVID-19. This table comes from immunoSEQ multiplex PCR, and its TCRdb copy is limited to in-frame clones, with some not included. Counted here are under 400,000 clones, almost 90% occurring once; the ten biggest clones make up under 1.2%. The sequencing input was PBMCs or T cells enriched from blood (not recorded which). The receptor set was obtained from a woman younger than 45 who had been exposed to COVID-19.

The J gene is TRBJ1-1, the V gene TRBV27; no reliable D call. The CDR3 length is 14 residues. Germline V gene lookup returns CDR1 MNHEY and CDR2 SMNVEV (reference sequence). V dropped 5 bases and J dropped 4 bases, with 14 bases sitting between them. The CDR3 nucleotides are TGTGCCAGCAGTCTCCAGGAATACGGCACTGAAGCTTTCTTT. Amino acid sequence: CASSLQEYGTEAFF.

The J gene is TRBJ2-7, the V gene TRBV6-1; D may be TRBD1 (6 bases). Germline CDR1 reads MNHNS; CDR2 reads SASEGT. The CDR3 is made up of 14 amino acids. The germline V and J ends were trimmed by 1 base and 1 base, with 8 bases remaining between them. The CDR3, as DNA: TGTGCCAGCAGTGAAGAACAGGGTTCCTACGAGCAGTACTTC. This encodes CASSEEQGSYEQYF.

The gene calls are TRBV30 and TRBJ2-1; 9 nucleotides align to TRBD2. The CDR3 consists of 15 residues. Looked up from germline, CDR1 is GTSNPN and CDR2 is SVGIG (reference sequence). V lost 4 bases to trimming and J lost 4 bases; unmatched junction nucleotides: 8. This chain's CDR3 is CAWKGREGRYNEQFF. CDR3 nucleotide sequence: TGTGCCTGGAAGGGGCGGGAGGGAAGATACAATGAGCAGTTCTTC. The full variable domain, completed using reference TRBV30 and TRBJ2-1, is SQTIHQWPATLVQPVGSPLSLECTVEGTSNPNLYWYRQAAGRGLQLLFYSVGIGQISSEVPQNLSASRPQDRQFILSSKKLLLSDSGFYLCAWKGREGRYNEQFFGPGTRLTVL.

The V and J genes are TRBV10-3 and TRBJ2-3; D not resolved. Trimming cost V 2 bases and J 4 bases, with 4 bases left between them. CDR3 size: 12 residues. Germline loops: CDR1 ENHRY, CDR2 SYGVKD. CDR3 nucleotides: TGTGCCATCAGTGAGGAGTCAGATACGCAGTATTTT. It encodes CAISEESDTQYF.

The chain employs TRBV4-1 and TRBJ1-5, with 10 nucleotides matching TRBD1. This CDR3 contains 17 residues. V shed 1 base and J 3 bases; nucleotides not matched to a gene: 6. The germline V gene has CDR1 MGHRA and CDR2 YSYEKL. The CDR3 nucleotides read TGCGCCAGCAGCCAAGGGGACAGGGGAACGATCAATCAGCCCCAGCATTTT. Protein: CASSQGDRGTINQPQHF.

The chain recombines TRBV6-9 with TRBJ2-1; the match to TRBD2 covers 10 bases. CDR1 MNHGY and CDR2 SVAAGI come from the germline V gene. J was trimmed by 1 base and V by 1 base; bases with no gene match: 10. CDR3 length equals 19 residues. The CDR3 spells CASSYWASGRSLSYNEQFF. CDR3 DNA: TGTGCCAGCAGTTATTGGGCTAGCGGGAGATCGTTATCCTACAATGAGCAGTTCTTC.

V gene TRBV5-1 combines with J gene TRBJ1-5, with D maybe TRBD1 (6 bases). Germline V gives CDR1 SGHRS, CDR2 YFSETQ. This CDR3 spans 15 amino acids. V lost 4 bases, J lost 2 bases, and 13 bases lay in between. CDR3 region: CASSLGYRGNQPQHF. The CDR3, as DNA: TGCGCCAGCAGCCTCGGGTACAGGGGCAATCAGCCCCAGCATTTT.

The genes are TRBV27 and TRBJ1-1; unclear D gene. Deletions cut 2 bases from V and 4 bases from J, with 14 bases between. CDR1 is MNHEY, CDR2 SMNVEV, per germline (reference sequence). The CDR3 has 15 residues. The chain's CDR3 is CASSLRARLRTEAFF. CDR3 nucleotide sequence: TGTGCCAGCAGTTTACGAGCGCGGCTTCGCACTGAAGCTTTCTTT.

Concerning this clone itself: At one end, the junction sequence differs from germline, possibly due to a read error. The genes are TRBV16 and TRBJ1-1; D might be TRBD1 (5 bases). The length of the CDR3 is 13 residues. Per the germline V gene, CDR1 is KGHSY and CDR2 is FQNENV. The CDR3 DNA reads TGTGCCAGCAGCCAATTTTTAAGGGGATCCCATATGTGG. It yields the protein CASSQFLRGSHMW.

V is TRBV15 and J is TRBJ2-3, with TRBD2 matching over 9 bases. Germline trimming cut 5 bases from V and 6 bases from J; bases unmatched to any gene: 12. Germline V CDR1 and CDR2: LNHNV, YYDKDF (reference sequence). The CDR3 runs to 16 residues. Written as DNA, the CDR3 is TGTGCCACCAGCGGTCCCGGCGGGAGGGCCGGCGATACGCAGTATTTT. This translates into CATSGPGGRAGDTQYF. Filled out from reference TRBV15 and TRBJ2-3, the complete variable domain reads DAMVIQNPRYQVTQFGKPVTLSCSQTLNHNVMYWYQQKSSQAPKLLFHYYDKDFNNEADTPDNFQSRRPNTSFCFLDIRSPGLGDTAMYLCATSGPGGRAGDTQYFGPGTRLTVL.

J is TRBJ2-2 and V is TRBV7-6; 7 nucleotides agree with TRBD2. The ends lost 4 bases at V and 0 bases at J; junction bases unmatched: 5. CDR1 and CDR2 (germline): SGHVS, FNYEAQ. The CDR3 length is 16 residues. Written as DNA, the CDR3 is TGTGCCAGCAGCTCAATAGCGGGCGCGAACACCGGGGAGCTGTTTTTT. It is translated as CASSSIAGANTGELFF.

This rearrangement joins TRBV10-3 to TRBJ1-1; 8 nucleotides agree with TRBD1. With V trimmed by 6 bases and J by 4 bases, 10 bases remained unmatched. The CDR3 covers 15 residues. CDR1 is ENHRY and CDR2 is SYGVKD in the germline V gene. CDR3 loop: CAIRKAQGGSTEAFF. CDR3 nucleotide sequence: TGTGCCATCAGGAAAGCACAGGGGGGGAGCACTGAAGCTTTCTTT.

The chain couples TRBV28 to TRBJ2-7; no clear D. Germline values: CDR1 MDHEN, CDR2 SYDVKM. There are 12 residues in the CDR3. As DNA, the CDR3 is TGTGCACTCAGGTCCCCTCCCTACGAGCAGTACTTC. This translates into CALRSPPYEQYF.

V gene TRBV5-5 combines with J gene TRBJ1-2, with 9 bases identical to TRBD1. J lost 4 bases, V lost 4 bases, and 8 bases had no gene match. This CDR3 comprises 15 residues. Germline-derived CDR1 and CDR2 are SGHKS and YYEKEE (reference sequence). The CDR3 is CASSQGPGQGYGYTF. Here the CDR3 DNA reads TGTGCCAGCAGCCAGGGACCGGGACAGGGCTATGGCTACACCTTC.

The V and J genes are TRBV28 and TRBJ2-5; D is unresolved. The CDR3 totals 15 residues. Trimming shortened V by 1 base and J by 3 bases, and 12 bases separated the two germline ends. The germline gives CDR1 MDHEN, CDR2 SYDVKM. The chain's CDR3 is CASSLLPFREETQYF. CDR3 DNA: TGTGCCAGCAGTTTATTACCCTTTAGAGAAGAGACCCAGTACTTC.

V and J are TRBV19 and TRBJ2-5, with 8 bases identical to TRBD2. The CDR3 covers 15 residues. With 5 bases clipped from V and 3 bases from J, the junction kept 8 bases outside the gene matches. CDR1 is LNHDA and CDR2 is SQIVND in the germline V gene (reference sequence). CDR3 amino acids: CASSSVIAGKETQYF. The CDR3 nucleotides read TGTGCCAGTAGTTCTGTGATAGCGGGAAAAGAGACCCAGTACTTC.